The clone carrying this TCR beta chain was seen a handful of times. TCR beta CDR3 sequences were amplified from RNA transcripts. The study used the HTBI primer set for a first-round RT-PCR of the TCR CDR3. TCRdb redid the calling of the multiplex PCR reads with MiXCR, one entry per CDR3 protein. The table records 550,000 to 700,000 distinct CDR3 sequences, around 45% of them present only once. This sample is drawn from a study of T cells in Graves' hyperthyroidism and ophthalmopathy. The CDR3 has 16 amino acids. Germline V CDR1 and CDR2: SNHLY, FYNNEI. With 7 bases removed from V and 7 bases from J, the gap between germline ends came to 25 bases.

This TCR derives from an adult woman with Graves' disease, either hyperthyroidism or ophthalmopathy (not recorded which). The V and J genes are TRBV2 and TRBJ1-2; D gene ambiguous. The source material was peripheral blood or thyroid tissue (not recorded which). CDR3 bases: TGTGCCAGCATCAGAAGGTTTGGGCCCCGCCGCCGTGGCTACACCTTC. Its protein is CASIRRFGPRRRGYTF.